A selection of T cell receptor beta chains follows, all from one sample in a study of blood T cell repertoires in COVID-19. Libraries were prepared by immunoSEQ multiplex PCR; TCRdb keeps only in-frame clonotypes and omits some of them. The repertoire holds more than 85,000 clones, with roughly nine tenths as singletons. The sequencing input was peripheral blood. These receptors originate from a man in his sixties with acute or convalescent COVID-19. The CDR3 runs from the conserved cysteine through the conserved F or W.

TRBJ2-7	TRBV7-2	CASSLPHSSGSEQYF
TRBJ2-7	TRBV7-2	CASSLAASGPYEQYF
TRBJ2-7	TRBV18	CASSQTGTAADEQYF
TRBJ2-1	TRBV28	CALGGTYYNEQFF
TRBJ2-3	TRBV10-2	CASSEPISLKESDTQYF
TRBJ1-4	TRBV5-4	CASSPQGNEKLFF
TRBJ1-4	TRBV27	CASKFSGTEKLFF
TRBJ1-1	TRBV7-9	CASKTGVATEAFF
TRBJ2-7	TRBV2	CASSDIARRDRRSYEQYF
TRBJ2-2	TRBV13	CATAEGAPTGELFF
TRBJ2-1	TRBV21-1	CASSKAARGRRRAENNEQFF
TRBJ2-3	TRBV11-1	CASSPPHSGGTDTQYF
TRBJ1-2	TRBV12-3/TRBV12-4	CASSLEGDGYTF
TRBJ2-5	TRBV28	CASSAGGETQYF
TRBJ2-2	TRBV27	CASRLAGVPAGELFF
TRBJ2-7	TRBV19	CASSTRGLGSEQYF